The TCR beta chain under discussion was sequenced for a study of blood T cell repertoires in COVID-19. Study-wide context: T cells, B-cell-depleted T cells, or PBMCs supplied cDNA or gDNA.

Only in-frame clones appear in the TCRdb table, and some are missing; sequencing was by immunoSEQ multiplex PCR. The table includes about 140,000 clones, about 87% detected once. The material sequenced was peripheral blood. The TCR originated in a human donor in a cohort sampled during active COVID-19.

The CDR3 loop is CASSMPGSYEQYF. The CDR3 bases are TGTGCCAGTAGTATGCCAGGCTCCTACGAGCAGTACTTC. The gene calls are TRBV19 and TRBJ2-7; D is uncertain. Germline loops: CDR1 LNHDA, CDR2 SQIVND (reference sequence). The CDR3 contains 13 residues. V was clipped by 3 bases and J by 0 bases, with 6 bases between them.